This T cell receptor (beta chain) was documented in a study of technical replicates of blood from several donors. The CDR3 has 17 residues. V lost 5 bases and J lost 0; bases outside the gene matches: 9. Germline V gives CDR1 SGHVS, CDR2 FQNEAQ. TCRdb's table, derived via immunoSEQ multiplex PCR, lists solely in-frame clones and lacks some. The sample shows about 56,000 clones, around 93% of them seen only once. The TCR comes from a human donor in good health. Some clones in this sample may be carry-over from other donors' samples. Specimen: PBMCs. The V and J genes are TRBV7-8 and TRBJ1-3; TRBD1 agrees at 8 bases. CDR3 amino acids: CASSPLDRVNSGNTIYF. For the CDR3, the DNA is TGTGCCAGCAGCCCATTGGACAGGGTAAACTCTGGAAACACCATATATTTT.